This T cell receptor (beta chain) was documented in a study of control samples from healthy donors and cancer patients. The germline V gene has CDR1 SGHAT and CDR2 FQNNGV. V lost 0 bases and J lost 4, with 6 bases in between. The CDR3 has 13 residues. Sequencing was performed with immunoSEQ multiplex PCR; in TCRdb, only in-frame clones are kept and a portion is missing. The profile shows about 160,000 clones, 90% to 95% of them singletons. The chain is built from TRBV11-2 and TRBJ1-2, with no clear D. This clonotype was obtained from a woman aged 40-49 years in good health. Specimen: blood. The CDR3 protein is CASSLDRSYGYTF. DNA for the CDR3: TGTGCCAGCAGCTTAGACAGGTCCTATGGCTACACCTTC.